This paragraph covers one T cell receptor beta chain sequence. Its antigen is not identified. Cells sorted by CD45RO/CCR7/CD25/CD127/CD95/CD27 comprised CD4+ naive, central memory, regulatory and stem cell-like memory cells. The sample is drawn from a study of beta chain features in type 1 diabetes. Notes on the study in general: A moderate, significant TCRB CDR3 shortening appeared in type 1 diabetes across four CD4+ subsets. A definitive answer on HLA type influencing TCRB rearrangement was not reached here. VDJ junctions sequenced from type 1 diabetes patients showed fewer insertions and more deletions.

The V segment lost 0 bases and the J segment 2 bases; nucleotides outside the gene matches: 2. CDR3 size: 15 residues. The germline gives CDR1 MNHEY, CDR2 SMNVEV (reference sequence). Isolated RNA was reverse transcribed in full, so expressed TCRB transcripts were sequenced. Reads from naive, central memory and regulatory T cell samples averaged roughly 3.6 million. Profiling relied on immunoSEQ multiplex PCR, and the TCRdb table lists in-frame clones only, not all of them. The sample yields some 350,000 clones, roughly 12% seen once. The chain joins TRBV27 to TRBJ2-7, with 9 positions matching TRBD2. This clonotype originated in a woman in her late teens or twenties with type 1 diabetes. Sequencing input: naive CD4+ T cells from blood. CDR3 residues: CASSLSWTSAYEQYF. DNA of the CDR3: TGTGCCAGCAGTTTATCCTGGACTAGCGCCTACGAGCAGTACTTC.